The 4 T cell receptor beta chains listed next were all sequenced from one sample in a study of shared clonotypes between healthy human individuals. Clones were read by immunoSEQ multiplex PCR, and TCRdb kept only the in-frame ones, dropping some. The sample has fewer than 600,000 clones; around 81% are singletons. Input material: PBMCs. The receptors derive from a woman aged 40 to 50 in good health. Some clones in this sample may be carry-over from other donors' samples.

In its sample, this clone was seen many times. This chain joins TRBV6-4 and TRBJ2-1, with D uncertain. The V and J ends lost 2 bases and 8 bases respectively, with 10 bases between them. The CDR3 has 13 residues. The germline V gene has CDR1 MRHNA and CDR2 SNTAGT. The CDR3 here is CASSDRNADEQFF. The CDR3 region has the DNA TGTGCCAGCAGTGACAGGAATGCGGATGAGCAGTTCTTC.

This clone has only a few counts. The chain couples TRBV10-3 to TRBJ1-1, with unresolved D. This CDR3 spans 13 amino acids. The V gene lost 2 bases and the J gene lost 1 base, with 5 bases spanning the gap. Germline V gene sequence: CDR1 ENHRY, CDR2 SYGVKD. Written as DNA, the CDR3 is TGTGCCATCAGTGAGACAGAGAACACTGAAGCTTTCTTT. It is translated as CAISETENTEAFF.

Points on this clone: A much larger clone lies a single base off, so this may be a read error. The chain carries TRBV7-2 and TRBJ2-2; D gene uncertain. With 3 bases removed from V and 6 bases from J, the gap between germline ends came to 5 bases. This CDR3 comprises 12 residues. Germline CDR1 is SGHTA and CDR2 is FQGNSA. CDR3 amino acids: CASSLSAGELFF. The DNA for the CDR3 is TGTGCCAGCAGCTTGAGTGCCGGGGAGCTGTTTTTT.

V and J are TRBV20-1 and TRBJ2-1, with D uncertain. Trimming removed 2 bases from V and 4 bases from J, with 3 bases in between. The CDR3 is 11 residues long. Germline CDR1 and CDR2: DFQATT and SNEGSKA (reference sequence). The CDR3 nucleotides read TGCAGTGCTAGAAAGTACAATGAGCAGTTCTTC. Its protein product is CSARKYNEQFF.